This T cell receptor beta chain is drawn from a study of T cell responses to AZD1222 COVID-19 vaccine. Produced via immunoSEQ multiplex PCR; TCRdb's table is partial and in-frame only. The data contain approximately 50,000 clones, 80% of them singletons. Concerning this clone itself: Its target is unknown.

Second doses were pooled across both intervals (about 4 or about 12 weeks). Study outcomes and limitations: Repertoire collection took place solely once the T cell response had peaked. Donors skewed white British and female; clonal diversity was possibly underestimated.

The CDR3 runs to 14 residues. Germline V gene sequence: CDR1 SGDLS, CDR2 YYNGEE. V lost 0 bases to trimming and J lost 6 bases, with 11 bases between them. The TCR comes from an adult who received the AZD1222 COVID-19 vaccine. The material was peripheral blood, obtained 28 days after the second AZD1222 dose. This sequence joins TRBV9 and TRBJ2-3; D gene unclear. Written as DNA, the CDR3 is TGTGCCAGCAGCGTAGTCGGCAGCGACGATACGCAGTATTTT. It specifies CASSVVGSDDTQYF.